The rows below give T cell receptor beta chains drawn from one sample of a study of OX40 agonist ivuxolimab in advanced cancers. Some clones are missing from TCRdb's copy, which holds only in-frame ones; the method was immunoSEQ multiplex PCR. The sample includes about 36,000 clones, 60% to 80% of them seen just once. The starting material was CD4+ or CD8+ T cells sorted from blood, obtained in a trial of the OX40 agonist ivuxolimab. All receptors derive from an adult with an advanced solid tumor such as melanoma, head and neck, liver or kidney cancer. The CDR3 runs from the conserved cysteine through the conserved F or W. Fields, in order: CDR3 protein, CDR3 DNA, V gene, D gene, clone size, J gene. D genes are given only for firm matches. The size entry is marked missing in some rows and otherwise reads once, few, many or a size class.

CASSEFGNSGANVLTF | TGTGCCAGCAGTGAATTTGGGAATTCTGGGGCCAACGTCCTGACTTTC | TRBV2 | - | few | TRBJ2-6
CASSEGFRVNEKLFF | TGCGCCAGCAGTGAGGGTTTTCGGGTAAATGAAAAACTGTTTTTT | TRBV10-2 | - | - | TRBJ1-4
CSLNQGANSNQPQHF | TGCAGCCTCAATCAGGGGGCGAATAGCAATCAGCCCCAGCATTTT | TRBV29-1 | TRBD1 | few | TRBJ1-5
CASSFTRGGQETQYF | TGTGCCAGCAGCTTCACCAGAGGTGGGCAAGAGACCCAGTACTTC | TRBV5-6 | - | - | TRBJ2-5
CASSQEGSEFRWASNQPQHF | TGCGCCAGCAGCCAAGAGGGCAGCGAATTCCGATGGGCTAGCAATCAGCCCCAGCATTTT | TRBV4-1 | - | - | TRBJ1-5
CAIRGTGNEKLFF | TGTGCCATCAGGGGGACAGGGAATGAAAAACTGTTTTTT | TRBV10-3 | TRBD1 | - | TRBJ1-4
CASSQLTGTENTEAFF | TGTGCCAGCAGCCAATTAACCGGGACAGAGAACACTGAAGCTTTCTTT | TRBV4-2 | TRBD1 | - | TRBJ1-1
CASSYRGTGEYGYTF | TGTGCCAGCAGTTACAGGGGGACAGGGGAGTATGGCTACACCTTC | TRBV6-6 | TRBD1 | - | TRBJ1-2
CATGEQGASGNTIYF | TGTGCCACCGGTGAACAGGGGGCCTCTGGAAACACCATATATTTT | TRBV2 | TRBD1 | - | TRBJ1-3
CASSAAGYGYTF | TGTGCCAGTAGCGCCGCAGGATATGGCTACACCTTC | TRBV11-2 | - | - | TRBJ1-2
CASSLTGTGNTIYF | TGTGCCAGCAGCTTAACAGGGACGGGAAACACCATATATTTT | TRBV7-8 | - | - | TRBJ1-3
CASSFFGSGGTDTQYF | TGTGCCAGCAGTTTTTTCGGTAGCGGGGGAACAGATACGCAGTATTTT | TRBV28 | TRBD2 | - | TRBJ2-3
CATSRQGGYEQYF | TGTGCCACCAGCAGGCAGGGGGGATACGAGCAGTACTTC | TRBV15 | - | - | TRBJ2-7
CASSYAAAYEQYF | TGTGCCAGCAGTTACGCGGCGGCCTACGAGCAGTACTTC | TRBV6-5 | - | few | TRBJ2-7
CAWTPENTGELFF | TGTGCCTGGACCCCCGAAAACACCGGGGAGCTGTTTTTT | TRBV30 | - | - | TRBJ2-2
CAWSLRVSSYNEQFF | TGTGCCTGGAGTTTAAGGGTTAGCTCCTACAATGAGCAGTTCTTC | TRBV30 | - | - | TRBJ2-1
CASSPDGSTEAFF | TGTGCCAGCAGCCCAGACGGGAGCACTGAAGCTTTCTTT | TRBV11-3 | - | - | TRBJ1-1
CASSLGQGSTEAFF | TGTGCCAGCAGCTTAGGACAGGGGAGTACTGAAGCTTTCTTT | TRBV11-2 | TRBD1 | - | TRBJ1-1
CASSGWDSPLHF | TGTGCCAGCAGCGGGTGGGATTCACCCCTCCACTTT | TRBV9 | - | - | TRBJ1-6
CASRWTGENEKLFF | TGTGCCAGCAGGTGGACAGGGGAAAATGAAAAACTGTTTTTT | TRBV6-1 | TRBD1 | once | TRBJ1-4
CASGGDQNSGNTIYF | TGTGCCAGCGGCGGGGACCAGAACTCTGGAAACACCATATATTTT | TRBV6-1 | - | - | TRBJ1-3
CASSEGPQGYTF | TGTGCCAGCAGTGAAGGCCCGCAGGGCTACACCTTC | TRBV6-1 | - | many | TRBJ1-2
CASSGVMNTEAFF | TGCGCCAGCAGTGGGGTAATGAACACTGAAGCTTTCTTT | TRBV10-2 | - | - | TRBJ1-1
CASGWGRDSPLHF | TGTGCCAGCGGCTGGGGGAGAGATTCACCCCTCCACTTT | TRBV11-2 | - | - | TRBJ1-6
CASSSAGTGGSPLHF | TGTGCCAGCAGCTCCGCCGGGACAGGGGGTTCACCCCTCCACTTT | TRBV5-4 | TRBD1 | - | TRBJ1-6
CASSLEVGGATLYF | TGTGCCAGCAGCTTAGAAGTCGGGGGGGCCACTTTGTATTTT | TRBV7-2 | TRBD2 | - | TRBJ2-3
CASTRGPNYGYTF | TGTGCCAGCACGCGGGGGCCTAACTATGGCTACACCTTC | TRBV6-5 | - | once | TRBJ1-2
CASSPGVTGGWSYGYTF | TGTGCCAGCAGCCCCGGGGTGACAGGGGGATGGAGCTATGGCTACACCTTC | TRBV7-9 | TRBD1 | - | TRBJ1-2
CASSPSARKRIGNEQFF | TGTGCCAGCTCACCAAGCGCGAGGAAACGAATCGGCAATGAGCAGTTCTTC | TRBV18 | - | - | TRBJ2-1